The 21 T cell receptor beta chains below all came from one sample that was sequenced in a study of CD8+CD57+ T cells in acquired aplastic anemia. TCR beta VDJ and CDR3 were profiled, and genomic DNA was the template. In TCRdb, the reads were re-called with MiXCR into one record per CDR3 protein. Altogether about 210,000 distinct CDR3 sequences are present, approximately 60% being singletons, with the ten largest covering roughly 29%. The specimen was sorted CD4+, CD8+, or CD8+CD57+ T cells (not recorded which) from PBMCs. These receptors were obtained from a human donor in good health.

This clonotype has a count of ten or more. The chain employs TRBV12-3 or TRBV12-4 and TRBJ1-5; D is undetermined. CDR3 length: 14 amino acids. Trimming took 1 base from V and 5 from J, leaving 9 bases between them. The CDR3: CASSLVGYHQPQHF. DNA of the CDR3: TGTGCCAGCAGTTTAGTGGGATACCATCAGCCCCAGCATTTT.

The gene calls are TRBV19 and TRBJ2-3; possibly TRBD1 for D (6 bases). This CDR3 has 14 residues. V shed 9 bases and J shed 5 bases, with 18 bases lying between them. Germline values: CDR1 LNHDA, CDR2 SQIVND (reference sequence). CDR3: CASATPGERDTQYF. The CDR3 nucleotides read TGTGCCAGCGCGACGCCAGGGGAGCGAGATACGCAGTATTTT.

This clonotype was observed a handful of times. The chain joins TRBV4-1 to TRBJ1-6; D is undetermined. Trimming cost V 0 bases and J 11 bases, with 8 bases left between them. This CDR3 region has 13 residues. Germline V gene data show CDR1 as MGHRA and CDR2 as YSYEKL. CDR3 region: CASSQEPLPPLHF. The CDR3, as DNA: TGCGCCAGCAGCCAAGAACCCTTGCCACCCCTCCACTTT.

This chain links TRBV10-3 with TRBJ2-7; a weak D match, TRBD1 (7 bases). The CDR3 loop spans 13 amino acids. The V end lost 9 bases, the J end lost 5 bases, and 17 bases lay between the germline ends. CDR1 ENHRY and CDR2 SYGVKD come from the germline V gene. CDR3 DNA sequence: TGTGCCATAAACGGGGGACAGCTCGACGAGCAGTACTTC. As protein: CAINGGQLDEQYF.

V gene TRBV20-1 combines with J gene TRBJ2-7; TRBD2 is a possible D gene (5 bases). CDR1 and CDR2 (germline): DFQATT, SNEGSKA (reference sequence). The V gene lost 2 bases and the J gene lost 1 base, with 12 bases spanning the gap. The CDR3 consists of 14 residues. The CDR3: CSARMGSASYEQYV. DNA for the CDR3: TGCAGTGCTAGAATGGGTAGCGCGTCCTACGAGCAGTACGTC.

The chain uses TRBV19 and TRBJ2-2, with D possibly being TRBD2 (6 bases). CDR1 LNHDA and CDR2 SQIVND come from the germline V gene (reference sequence). The CDR3 is made up of 15 amino acids. V was cut by 4 bases and J by 1 base, with 10 bases left in between. CDR3 sequence (DNA): TGTGCCAGTAGTAGGTCGGGGGTGAACACCGGGGAGCTGTTTTTT. This translates into CASSRSGVNTGELFF. Full variable domain (outside the CDR3, taken from reference TRBV19 and TRBJ2-2): DGGITQSPKYLFRKEGQNVTLSCEQNLNHDAMYWYRQDPGQGLRLIYYSQIVNDFQKGDIAEGYSVSREKKESFPLTVTSAQKNPTAFYLCASSRSGVNTGELFFGEGSRLTVL.

The genes are TRBV7-8 and TRBJ1-1; 7 nucleotides agree with TRBD1. The CDR3 is 17 residues long. The V gene's germline CDR1 is SGHVS and CDR2 FQNEAQ. Losses at the gene ends were 3 bases for V and 3 bases for J; bases not matched to a gene: 13. CDR3 amino acids: CASSFGSTGWADTEAFF. The CDR3 coding sequence is TGTGCCAGCAGCTTCGGGTCGACAGGGTGGGCCGACACTGAAGCTTTCTTT.

Here the CDR3 reads CASSLPGEGTEAFF. The CDR3 nucleotides are TGTGCCAGCAGTTTGCCAGGGGAGGGCACTGAAGCTTTCTTT. This chain joins TRBV12-3 or TRBV12-4 and TRBJ1-1, with D possibly matching TRBD1 (6 bases). With 3 bases removed from V and 4 bases from J, the gap between germline ends came to 12 bases. The CDR3 contains 14 residues.

Ten or more counts support this clonotype. The chain links TRBV5-6 to TRBJ1-2, with D possibly matching TRBD1 (6 bases). CDR3 length: 14 amino acids. Germline CDR1 reads SGHDT; CDR2 reads YYEEEE. The V and J ends lost 4 bases and 5 bases respectively, with 15 bases between them. The CDR3 nucleotides read TGTGCCAGCAGCCCAGGACAGAGTAGTTATGGCTACACCTTC. This sequence encodes CASSPGQSSYGYTF.

The rearrangement joins TRBV20-1 to TRBJ1-2; the D gene is possibly TRBD1 (5 bases). V was trimmed by 0 bases and J by 8 bases, leaving 16 bases between them. The CDR3 is 14 residues long. The germline V gene encodes CDR1 DFQATT and CDR2 SNEGSKA (reference sequence). The CDR3 sequence: CSARERGLPEGYTF. For the CDR3, the DNA is TGCAGTGCTAGAGAACGGGGGTTACCCGAGGGCTACACCTTC.

In this sample, this clonotype turned up many times. The chain employs TRBV7-9 and TRBJ1-1; D call uncertain. V was shortened by 6 bases and J by 5 bases, with 7 bases between the two germline ends. Germline V CDR1 and CDR2: SEHNR, FQNEAQ (reference sequence). The CDR3 runs 11 residues. The DNA of the CDR3 is TGTGCCAGCAGACAGCGTACTGAAGCTTTCTTT. As protein: CASRQRTEAFF.

The chain links TRBV10-3 to TRBJ2-7; tentatively, D is TRBD1 or TRBD2 (5 bases each). Germline assignment: CDR1 ENHRY and CDR2 SYGVKD. There are 14 residues in the CDR3. V was shortened by 10 bases and J by 5 bases, with 21 bases between the two germline ends. This CDR3 reads CASQSGTGRDEQYF. DNA for the CDR3: TGTGCCAGCCAGTCCGGGACCGGACGGGACGAGCAGTACTTC.

In this sample, this clonotype turned up many times. The rearrangement joins TRBV15 to TRBJ1-2; the D gene is possibly TRBD1 (5 bases). V lost 0 bases and J 5 bases, leaving 13 bases between the germline ends. Germline lookup yields CDR1 LNHNV and CDR2 YYDKDF (reference sequence). The CDR3 spans 15 residues. The CDR3 sequence is CATSRDRGGGYGYTF. The CDR3 DNA follows: TGTGCCACCAGCAGAGATCGGGGGGGGGGATATGGCTACACCTTC.

A few counts support this clonotype. At one end, the junction sequence differs from germline, possibly due to a read error. The genes are TRBV27 and TRBJ1-1; D is possibly TRBD1 (6 bases). The length of the CDR3 is 15 residues. CDR1 and CDR2 (germline): MNHEY, SMNVEV (reference sequence). The CDR3 loop reads CASLGGDRGGPKAFF. DNA of the CDR3: TGTGCCAGCCTGGGGGGGGACCGAGGGGGACCGAAAGCGTTCTTT.

The J gene is TRBJ2-3, the V gene TRBV7-8; 10 bases align to TRBD2. This CDR3 region has 14 residues. Germline V CDR1 and CDR2: SGHVS, FQNEAQ. The V gene end was trimmed by 3 bases and the J gene end by 11 bases; junction bases not matched to a gene: 8. Here the CDR3 reads CASSLSGRVDEQYF. CDR3 nucleotide sequence: TGTGCCAGCAGCTTGAGCGGGAGGGTCGATGAGCAGTATTTT.

The J gene is TRBJ1-1, the V gene TRBV29-1, with 8 nucleotides matching TRBD1. The ends lost 4 bases at V and 7 bases at J; junction bases unmatched: 11. CDR1 and CDR2 from the germline V gene are SQVTM and ANQGSEA. The CDR3 is made up of 14 amino acids. The CDR3 sequence: CSVAGGQGPNEAFF. Written as DNA, the CDR3 is TGCAGCGTTGCCGGAGGACAGGGCCCCAATGAAGCTTTCTTT.

V is TRBV19 and J is TRBJ1-2; D is possibly TRBD1 (5 bases). CDR3 length: 13 residues. V lost 3 bases, J lost 8 bases, and 13 bases lay in between. Germline V gene sequence: CDR1 LNHDA, CDR2 SQIVND (reference sequence). CDR3 DNA: TGTGCCAGTAGTATCGCTGGGGGGATCGGCTACACCTTC. Its protein product is CASSIAGGIGYTF.

This clonotype was found many times. This sequence joins TRBV11-3 and TRBJ2-2, with D perhaps TRBD1 (6 bases). The V end lost 6 bases, the J end lost 2 bases, and 7 bases lay between the germline ends. The CDR3 covers 13 residues. CDR1 is SGHNT, CDR2 YENEEA, per germline. The DNA of the CDR3 is TGTGCCAGCAGGGACAGTAACACCGGGGAGCTGTTTTTT. It specifies CASRDSNTGELFF. Filled out from reference TRBV11-3 and TRBJ2-2, the complete variable domain reads EAGVVQSPRYKIIEKKQPVAFWCNPISGHNTLYWYLQNLGQGPELLIRYENEEAVDDSQLPKDRFSAERLKGVDSTLKIQPAELGDSAVYLCASRDSNTGELFFGEGSRLTVL.

V usage is TRBV5-6 and J usage is TRBJ2-7, with D perhaps matching TRBD2 (5 bases). Per germline, CDR1 SGHDT and CDR2 YYEEEE. V lost 7 bases and J 4 bases, leaving 12 bases between the germline ends. This CDR3 has 12 residues. The CDR3 bases are TGTGCCAGCGAGGGTGTAGTATACGAGCAGTACTTC. Protein: CASEGVVYEQYF. The full variable domain, its missing parts supplied by reference TRBV5-6 and TRBJ2-7, is DAGVTQSPTHLIKTRGQQVTLRCSPKSGHDTVSWYQQALGQGPQFIFQYYEEEERQRGNFPDRFSGHQFPNYSSELNVNALLLGDSALYLCASEGVVYEQYFGPGTRLTVT.

This sequence joins TRBV19 and TRBJ2-5; 9 bases agree with TRBD2. There are 15 residues in the CDR3. Germline CDR1 LNHDA, CDR2 SQIVND (reference sequence). Trimming at V came to 5 bases and at J to 5 bases, leaving 9 bases not matched to a gene. The CDR3, as DNA: TGTGCCAGTAGTGATAGCGGGAGAGGGCTGGAGACCCAGTACTTC. It encodes CASSDSGRGLETQYF. The full variable domain, with the rest looked up from reference TRBV19 and TRBJ2-5, is DGGITQSPKYLFRKEGQNVTLSCEQNLNHDAMYWYRQDPGQGLRLIYYSQIVNDFQKGDIAEGYSVSREKKESFPLTVTSAQKNPTAFYLCASSDSGRGLETQYFGPGTRLLVL.

This clonotype has ten or more counts. The germline gene is not matched at one end of the junction; a read error may be the cause. This CDR3 reads CSVEGGIREQYF. The CDR3 DNA reads as TGCAGCGTCGAAGGCGGGATCCGGGAGCAGTACTTC. The V and J genes are TRBV29-1 and TRBJ2-7, with D possibly TRBD2 on 6 matching bases. The CDR3 is 12 residues long. Germline CDR1 and CDR2: SQVTM and ANQGSEA.